This TCR beta chain stems from a study of T cell repertoires in cytomegalovirus infection (dated by TCRdb to about 2019). As for the study more broadly: Because public TCR beta signatures pointed to carriage of CMV infection together with the matching HLA type, the HLA type of each donor mattered for the analysis. Overall study results and their limits: Carriers of CMV infection plus the relevant HLA type were discriminated by the cumulative frequency of public TCR beta family members in the study cohort and in an independent roughly 350-donor cohort. The ex vivo response was dominated by HLA-C-restricted CMV-specific TCR beta clonotypes, and the single most frequent clonotype in two of eight donors was supplied by these HLA-C-restricted clonotypes.

Sequences MNHNS (CDR1) and SASEGT (CDR2) are obtained from the germline V gene. Taken from cysteine to phenylalanine, the CDR3 has 13 residues. Only CDR3 DNA remains: 39 bases, in frame from the first base. The junction carries 14 bases between V and J, which are trimmed by 6 bases and 8 bases respectively. Sequencing instrument: Illumina HiSeq 1500. Using fastp at Q25 and MiXCR, TCRdb reprocessed the public reads and kept productive beta chains. One record per CDR3 amino acid sequence lists the most common genes and DNA. The sample data list 290,000 or so distinct CDR3 sequences, and about 23% of these were observed just once. The ten largest clones add up to around 14% of the sample. There are a few counts of this clonotype. The antigen it recognizes is unknown. No base qualities exist here, and no much larger clone lies one base off it.

The sequenced material came from PBMCs. This receptor was obtained from a human donor in good health (CMV status not recorded). Some clones in this sample may be carry-over from other donors' samples. The sequence links TRBV6-1 to TRBJ2-1; no D gene can be assigned with confidence. The bases read TGTGCCAGCAGCGGCGAACATGGGTATGAGCAGTTCTTC. It translates to CASSGEHGYEQFF.